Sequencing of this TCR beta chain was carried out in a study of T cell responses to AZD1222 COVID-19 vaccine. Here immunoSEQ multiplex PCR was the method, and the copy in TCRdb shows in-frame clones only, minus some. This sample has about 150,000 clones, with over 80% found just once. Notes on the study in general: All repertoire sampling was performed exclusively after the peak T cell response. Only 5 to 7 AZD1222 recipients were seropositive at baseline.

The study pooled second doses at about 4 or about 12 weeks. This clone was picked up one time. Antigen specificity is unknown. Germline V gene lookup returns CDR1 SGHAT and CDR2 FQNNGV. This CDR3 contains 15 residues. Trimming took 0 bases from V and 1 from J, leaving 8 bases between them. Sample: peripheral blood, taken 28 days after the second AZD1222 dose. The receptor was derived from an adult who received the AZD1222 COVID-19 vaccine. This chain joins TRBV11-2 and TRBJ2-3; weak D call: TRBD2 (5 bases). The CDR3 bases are TGTGCCAGCAGCTTAGACAGGACTGGCACAGATACGCAGTATTTT. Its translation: CASSLDRTGTDTQYF.